This is a list of T cell receptor beta chains from one sample in a study of shared clonotypes between healthy human individuals. Repertoires were generated with immunoSEQ multiplex PCR, while TCRdb's copy carries only in-frame clones and drops some. The sample consists of millions of clones, more than 90% of them appearing once. The sequencing input was naive CD4+ T cells sorted from blood. Source of these receptors: a young man in good health. The CDR3 runs from the conserved cysteine through the conserved F or W. D genes are given only for firm matches. Part of the rows lack a size; the others show once, few, many or a class for expanded clones.

clone_size	v_call	d_call	j_call	cdr3_nt	cdr3_aa
NA	TRBV5-6	NA	TRBJ1-1	TGTGCCAGCAGCTTCAGAAGTCCGGGACTCAGGAACACTGAAGCTTTCTTT	CASSFRSPGLRNTEAFF
NA	TRBV10-1	NA	TRBJ2-3	TGCGCCATCAACTGCCCCGGCGGGATAGCAGATACGCAGTATTTT	CAINCPGGIADTQYF
NA	TRBV27	NA	TRBJ1-4	TGTGCCAGCAAGGTTTCCCGAGGTGAAAAACTGTTTTTT	CASKVSRGEKLFF
NA	TRBV10-3	NA	TRBJ1-1	TGTGCCTCCGGTCAGAACACTGAAGCTTTCTTT	CASGQNTEAFF
NA	TRBV5-1	TRBD1	TRBJ1-2	TGCGCCAGCAGCATGGGACAGGGACTTAACTTCTATGGCTACACCTTC	CASSMGQGLNFYGYTF
few	TRBV18	NA	TRBJ2-7	TGTGCCAGCTCACCAGGGGCTGAAGGGGCCTACGAGCAGTACTTC	CASSPGAEGAYEQYF
NA	TRBV7-2	TRBD2	TRBJ2-1	TGTGCCAGCAGCTTTAGGGCCCTGGGGGGAGGGAGTACGGGTGAGCAGTTCTTC	CASSFRALGGGSTGEQFF
NA	TRBV18	NA	TRBJ2-5	TGTGCCAGCTCACCGGTCGGTTCGGGCACCCAAGAGACCCAGTACTTC	CASSPVGSGTQETQYF
NA	TRBV2	TRBD1	TRBJ1-5	TGTGCCATCGGGACAGCCGCCAGTGGGCCCCAGCATTTT	CAIGTAASGPQHF
NA	TRBV18	NA	TRBJ2-3	TGTGCCAGCTCACCGGGGGGGCATAACACAGATACGCAGTATTTT	CASSPGGHNTDTQYF
once	TRBV19	TRBD1	TRBJ1-5	TGTGCCAGTACCGCGGACAGGTTCTATAAGCCCCAGCATTTT	CASTADRFYKPQHF
NA	TRBV6-1	NA	TRBJ2-3	TGTGCCAGCAGTGATGGCGGCACAGATACGCAGTATTTT	CASSDGGTDTQYF
NA	TRBV5-8	TRBD2	TRBJ2-7	TGTGCCAGCAGATTAGCGGGACGGGTCTACGAGCAGTACTTC	CASRLAGRVYEQYF
NA	TRBV7-2	NA	TRBJ2-5	TGTGCCAGCAGCTCTTGGGTGGGGACCCAGTACTTC	CASSSWVGTQYF
NA	TRBV28	NA	TRBJ1-2	TGTGCCAGCAGTTTTGGCGTGGACTATGGCTACACCTTC	CASSFGVDYGYTF
NA	TRBV11-2	TRBD2	TRBJ2-1	TGTGCCAGCAGCTTATGGGTAGCGGGGGCAAACCCCTACAATGAGCAGTTCTTC	CASSLWVAGANPYNEQFF
NA	TRBV7-2	TRBD2	TRBJ2-7	TGTGCCAGCAGCTTAGTAGGCGGGGGGGCCTACGAGCAGTACTTC	CASSLVGGGAYEQYF
NA	TRBV19	NA	TRBJ1-1	TGTGCCAGTAGCACTGGGACGTCGAAAGCTTTCTTT	CASSTGTSKAFF
NA	TRBV6-5	TRBD1	TRBJ1-6	TGTGCCAGCAGGGCGTCGACAGGGGGTAATTCACCCCTCCACTTT	CASRASTGGNSPLHF
NA	TRBV15	TRBD2	TRBJ2-1	TGTGCCACCAGCAGAGCCTTTGGACTAGGAGAAGATGAGCAGTTCTTC	CATSRAFGLGEDEQFF
NA	TRBV18	NA	TRBJ2-4	TGTGCCAGCTCACCATTACGGGAAAACATTCAGTACTTC	CASSPLRENIQYF
NA	TRBV15	NA	TRBJ2-2	TGTGCCACCAGCAGAGATGCGGCGGGGTTAGCCGGGGAGCTGTTTTTT	CATSRDAAGLAGELFF
NA	TRBV5-6	TRBD1	TRBJ2-7	TGTGCCAGCAGCTTGCCGGGACAGGGTTCCTACGAGCAGTACTTC	CASSLPGQGSYEQYF